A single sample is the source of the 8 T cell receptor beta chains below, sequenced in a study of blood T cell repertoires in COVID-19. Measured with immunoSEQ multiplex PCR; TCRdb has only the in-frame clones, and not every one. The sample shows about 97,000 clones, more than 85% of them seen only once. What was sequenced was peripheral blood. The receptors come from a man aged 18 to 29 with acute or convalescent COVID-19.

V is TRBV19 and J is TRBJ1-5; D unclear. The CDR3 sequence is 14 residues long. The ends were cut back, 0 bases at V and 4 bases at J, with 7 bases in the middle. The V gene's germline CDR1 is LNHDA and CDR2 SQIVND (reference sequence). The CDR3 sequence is CASSIDRGNQPQHF. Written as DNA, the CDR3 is TGTGCCAGTAGTATAGATCGAGGGAATCAGCCCCAGCATTTT.

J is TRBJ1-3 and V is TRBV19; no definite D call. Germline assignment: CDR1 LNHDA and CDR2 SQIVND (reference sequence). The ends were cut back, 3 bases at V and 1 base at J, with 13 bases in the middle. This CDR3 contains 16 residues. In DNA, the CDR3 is TGTGCCAGTAGTATTCTCTCCGGGGATTCTGGAAACACCATATATTTT. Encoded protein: CASSILSGDSGNTIYF. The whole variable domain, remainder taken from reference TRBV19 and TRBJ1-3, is DGGITQSPKYLFRKEGQNVTLSCEQNLNHDAMYWYRQDPGQGLRLIYYSQIVNDFQKGDIAEGYSVSREKKESFPLTVTSAQKNPTAFYLCASSILSGDSGNTIYFGEGSWLTVV.

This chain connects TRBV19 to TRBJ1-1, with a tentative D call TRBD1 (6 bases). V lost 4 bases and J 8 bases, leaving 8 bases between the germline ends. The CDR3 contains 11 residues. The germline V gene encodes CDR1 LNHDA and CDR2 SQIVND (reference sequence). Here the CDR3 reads CASSTTGEAFF. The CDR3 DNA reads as TGTGCCAGTAGTACGACAGGAGAAGCTTTCTTT. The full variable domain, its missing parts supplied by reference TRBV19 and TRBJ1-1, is DGGITQSPKYLFRKEGQNVTLSCEQNLNHDAMYWYRQDPGQGLRLIYYSQIVNDFQKGDIAEGYSVSREKKESFPLTVTSAQKNPTAFYLCASSTTGEAFFGQGTRLTVV.

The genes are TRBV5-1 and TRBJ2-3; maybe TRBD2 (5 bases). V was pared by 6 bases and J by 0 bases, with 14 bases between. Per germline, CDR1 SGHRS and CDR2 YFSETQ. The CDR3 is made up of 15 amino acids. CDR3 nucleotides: TGCGCCAGCATGACGGGGATATTGAGCACAGATACGCAGTATTTT. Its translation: CASMTGILSTDTQYF.

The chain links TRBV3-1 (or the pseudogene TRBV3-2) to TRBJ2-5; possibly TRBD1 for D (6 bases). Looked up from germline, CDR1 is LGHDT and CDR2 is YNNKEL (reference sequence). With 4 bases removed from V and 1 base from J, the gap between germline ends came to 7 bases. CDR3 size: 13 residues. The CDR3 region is CASSLQGQETQYF. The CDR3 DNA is TGTGCCAGCAGCCTACAGGGCCAAGAGACCCAGTACTTC.

CDR3 coding DNA: TGTGCTAGTGGGGGAGGGGGGGGCACCCGCCAAGAGACCCAGTACTTC. It specifies CASGGGGGTRQETQYF. This chain uses TRBV12-5 with TRBJ2-5, with D perhaps matching TRBD2 (7 bases). CDR1 LGHNT and CDR2 FRNRAP come from the germline V gene. The CDR3 runs 16 residues. V gave up 6 bases and J gave up 1 base, with 18 bases separating them.

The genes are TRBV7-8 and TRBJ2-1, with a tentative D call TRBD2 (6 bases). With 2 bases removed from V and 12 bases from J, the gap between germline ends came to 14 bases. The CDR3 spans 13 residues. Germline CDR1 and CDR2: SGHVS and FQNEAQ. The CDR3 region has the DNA TGTGCCAGCAGCTTATCAATGTTGGGGGGGCAGTTCTTC. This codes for CASSLSMLGGQFF.

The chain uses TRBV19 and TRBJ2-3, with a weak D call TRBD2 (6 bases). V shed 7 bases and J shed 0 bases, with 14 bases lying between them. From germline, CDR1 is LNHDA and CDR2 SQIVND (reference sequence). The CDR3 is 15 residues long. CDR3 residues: CASTREARSTDTQYF. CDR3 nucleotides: TGTGCCAGTACCAGGGAGGCTCGTAGCACAGATACGCAGTATTTT. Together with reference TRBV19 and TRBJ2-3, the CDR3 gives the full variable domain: DGGITQSPKYLFRKEGQNVTLSCEQNLNHDAMYWYRQDPGQGLRLIYYSQIVNDFQKGDIAEGYSVSREKKESFPLTVTSAQKNPTAFYLCASTREARSTDTQYFGPGTRLTVL.